The entry that follows covers one T cell receptor (beta chain) sequence. The V and J ends lost 3 bases and 2 bases respectively, with 10 bases between them. This CDR3 is 14 amino acids long. The germline V gene encodes CDR1 MNHNY and CDR2 SVGAGI (reference sequence). These data originate in a study of blood T cell repertoires in COVID-19. As for the study in general: Collection of acute and convalescent COVID-19 samples took place in the United States, Italy and Spain.

In the original processing: Estimation of nucleated cell counts relied on the amplification of reference gene primers. Method: immunoSEQ multiplex PCR; TCRdb's copy keeps in-frame clones and lacks some. V, J and clone size derive from that table, while D and trimming were established from the DNA sequence. The sample has 200,000 to 250,000 clones, about 78% seen once. The V and J genes are TRBV6-6 and TRBJ1-1; TRBD1 might be the D (6 bases). The receptor comes from a woman in her seventies with acute or convalescent COVID-19. The specimen was peripheral blood. The CDR3 DNA sequence: TGTGCCAGCAGTTATGGGACAACTAACACTGAAGCTTTCTTT. This sequence encodes CASSYGTTNTEAFF.